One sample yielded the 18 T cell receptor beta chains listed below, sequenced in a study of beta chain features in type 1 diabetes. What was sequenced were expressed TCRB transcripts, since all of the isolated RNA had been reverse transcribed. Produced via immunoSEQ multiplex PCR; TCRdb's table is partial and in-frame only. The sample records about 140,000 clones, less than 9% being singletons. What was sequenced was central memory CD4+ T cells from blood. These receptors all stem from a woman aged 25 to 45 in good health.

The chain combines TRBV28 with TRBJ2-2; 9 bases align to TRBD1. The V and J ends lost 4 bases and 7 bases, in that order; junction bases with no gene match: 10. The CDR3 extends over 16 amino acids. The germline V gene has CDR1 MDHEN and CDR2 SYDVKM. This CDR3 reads CASSSPGQGLIGELFF. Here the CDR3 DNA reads TGTGCCAGCAGTTCTCCGGGACAGGGATTAATCGGGGAGCTGTTTTTT.

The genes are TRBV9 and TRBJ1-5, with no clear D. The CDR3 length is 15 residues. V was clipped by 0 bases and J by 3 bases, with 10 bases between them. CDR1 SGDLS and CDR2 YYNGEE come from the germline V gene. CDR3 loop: CASSVGGGNNQPQHF. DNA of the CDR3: TGTGCCAGCAGCGTAGGGGGAGGCAACAATCAGCCCCAGCATTTT.

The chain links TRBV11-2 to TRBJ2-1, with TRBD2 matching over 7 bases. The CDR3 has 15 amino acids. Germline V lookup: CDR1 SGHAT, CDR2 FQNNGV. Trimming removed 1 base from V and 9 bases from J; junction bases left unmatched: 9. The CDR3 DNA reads TGTGCCAGCAGCTTAGGTGTGGGAGGGCCGGGTGAGCAGTTCTTC. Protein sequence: CASSLGVGGPGEQFF.

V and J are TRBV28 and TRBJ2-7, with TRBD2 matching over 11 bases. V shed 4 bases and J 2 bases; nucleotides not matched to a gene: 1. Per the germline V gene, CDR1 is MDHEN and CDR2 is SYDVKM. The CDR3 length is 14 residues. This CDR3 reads CASSSSGRTYEQYF. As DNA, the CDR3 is TGTGCCAGCAGTTCTAGCGGGAGGACCTACGAGCAGTACTTC.

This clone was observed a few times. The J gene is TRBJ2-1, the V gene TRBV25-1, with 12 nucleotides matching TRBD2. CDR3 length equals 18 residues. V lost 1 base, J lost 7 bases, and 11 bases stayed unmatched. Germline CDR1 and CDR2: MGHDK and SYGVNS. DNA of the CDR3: TGTGCCAGCAGTGAATGGGGAGGCGGGACTAGCGGGTCAAATGAGCAGTTCTTC. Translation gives CASSEWGGGTSGSNEQFF.

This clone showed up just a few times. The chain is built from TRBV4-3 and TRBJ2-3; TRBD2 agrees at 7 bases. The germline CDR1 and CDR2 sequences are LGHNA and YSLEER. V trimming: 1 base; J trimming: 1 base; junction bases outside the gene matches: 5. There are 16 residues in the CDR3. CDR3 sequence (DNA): TGCGCCAGCAGCCAAGCCACGGGAGGCCGCACAGATACGCAGTATTTT. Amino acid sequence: CASSQATGGRTDTQYF.

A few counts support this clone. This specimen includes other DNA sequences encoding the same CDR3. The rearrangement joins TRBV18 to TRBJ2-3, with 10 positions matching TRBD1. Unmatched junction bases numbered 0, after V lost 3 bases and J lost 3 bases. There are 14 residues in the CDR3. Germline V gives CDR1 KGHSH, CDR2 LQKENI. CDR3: CASSPGQGTDTQYF. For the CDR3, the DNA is TGTGCCAGCTCACCGGGACAGGGGACAGATACGCAGTATTTT.

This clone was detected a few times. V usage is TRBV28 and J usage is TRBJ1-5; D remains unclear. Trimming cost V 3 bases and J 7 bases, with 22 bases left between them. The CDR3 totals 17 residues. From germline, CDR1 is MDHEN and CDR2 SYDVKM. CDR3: CASSFPQTASPGQPQHF. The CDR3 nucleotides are TGTGCCAGCAGTTTCCCGCAGACGGCCTCACCGGGACAGCCCCAGCATTTT. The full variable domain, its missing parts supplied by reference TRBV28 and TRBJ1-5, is DVKVTQSSRYLVKRTGEKVFLECVQDMDHENMFWYRQDPGLGLRLIYFSYDVKMKEKGDIPEGYSVSREKKERFSLILESASTNQTSMYLCASSFPQTASPGQPQHFGDGTRLSIL.

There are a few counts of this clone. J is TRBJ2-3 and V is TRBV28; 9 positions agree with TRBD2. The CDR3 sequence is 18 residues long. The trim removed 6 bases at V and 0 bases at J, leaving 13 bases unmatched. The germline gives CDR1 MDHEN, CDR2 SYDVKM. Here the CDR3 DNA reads TGTGCCAGCAGCTCCCCGGCTACTAGCGGGCCCAGCACAGATACGCAGTATTTT. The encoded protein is CASSSPATSGPSTDTQYF.

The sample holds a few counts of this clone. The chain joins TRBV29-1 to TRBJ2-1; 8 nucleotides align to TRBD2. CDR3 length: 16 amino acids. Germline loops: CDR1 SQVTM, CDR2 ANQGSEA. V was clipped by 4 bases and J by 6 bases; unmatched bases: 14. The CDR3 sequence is CSVVSASGSPGNEQFF. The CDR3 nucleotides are TGCAGCGTTGTTTCGGCTAGCGGGTCCCCAGGCAATGAGCAGTTCTTC.

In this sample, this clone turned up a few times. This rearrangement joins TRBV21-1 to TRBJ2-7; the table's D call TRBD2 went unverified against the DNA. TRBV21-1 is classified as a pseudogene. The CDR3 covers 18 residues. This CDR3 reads CASSKAASGSICEHEQYF. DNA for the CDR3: TGTGCCAGCAGCAAAGCGGCTAGCGGGAGTATTTGTGAGCACGAGCAGTACTTC.

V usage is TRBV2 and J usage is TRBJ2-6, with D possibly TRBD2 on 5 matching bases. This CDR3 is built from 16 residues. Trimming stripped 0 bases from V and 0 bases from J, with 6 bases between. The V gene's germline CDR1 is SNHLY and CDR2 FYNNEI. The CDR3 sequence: CASSEAGSSGANVLTF. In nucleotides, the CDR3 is TGTGCCAGCAGTGAAGCGGGGAGCTCTGGGGCCAACGTCCTGACTTTC.

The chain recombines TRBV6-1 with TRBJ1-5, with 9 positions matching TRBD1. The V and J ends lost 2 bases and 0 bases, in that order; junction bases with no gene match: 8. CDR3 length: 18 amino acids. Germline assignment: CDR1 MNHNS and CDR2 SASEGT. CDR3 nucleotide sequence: TGTGCCAGCAGTGAAACCGGGACAGGGCCTTATAGCAATCAGCCCCAGCATTTT. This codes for CASSETGTGPYSNQPQHF.

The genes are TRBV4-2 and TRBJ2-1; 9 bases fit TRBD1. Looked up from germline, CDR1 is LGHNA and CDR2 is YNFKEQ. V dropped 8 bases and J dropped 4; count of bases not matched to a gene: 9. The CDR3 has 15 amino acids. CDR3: CASHATGGRYNEQFF. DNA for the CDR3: TGTGCCAGCCACGCCACAGGGGGCAGATACAATGAGCAGTTCTTC.

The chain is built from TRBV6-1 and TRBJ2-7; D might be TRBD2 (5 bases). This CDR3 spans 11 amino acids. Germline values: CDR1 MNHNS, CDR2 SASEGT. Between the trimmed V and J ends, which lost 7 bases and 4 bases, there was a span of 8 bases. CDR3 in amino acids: CASNGVYEQYF. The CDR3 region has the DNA TGTGCCAGCAACGGGGTTTACGAGCAGTACTTC.

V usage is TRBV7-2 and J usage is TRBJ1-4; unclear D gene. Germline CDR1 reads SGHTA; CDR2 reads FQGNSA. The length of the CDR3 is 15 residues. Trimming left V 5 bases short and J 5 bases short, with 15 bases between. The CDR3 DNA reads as TGTGCCAGCAGCATCTCGACGGGAGAGAATGAAAAACTGTTTTTT. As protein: CASSISTGENEKLFF.

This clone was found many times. CDR3 region: CARNGGSGANVLTF. The CDR3 DNA reads as TGTGCCAGAAATGGAGGGTCTGGGGCCAACGTCCTGACTTTC. The rearrangement uses TRBV7-9 and TRBJ2-6, with D possibly matching TRBD2 (6 bases). Germline values: CDR1 SEHNR, CDR2 FQNEAQ (reference sequence). The V end lost 9 bases, the J end lost 1 base, and 10 bases lay between the germline ends. The CDR3 is 14 amino acids.

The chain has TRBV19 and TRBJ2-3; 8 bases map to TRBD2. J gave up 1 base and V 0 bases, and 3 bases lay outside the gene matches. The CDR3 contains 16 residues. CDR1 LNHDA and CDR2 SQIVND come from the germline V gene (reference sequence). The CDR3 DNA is TGTGCCAGTAGTATAGATTTAGCGGGGCGCACAGATACGCAGTATTTT. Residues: CASSIDLAGRTDTQYF.